These 22 T cell receptor beta chains share one sample of origin, sequenced in a study of cytomegalovirus exposure and HLA in healthy donors. PCR primers comprised 60 Vbeta and 13 Jbeta primers. Some clones are missing from TCRdb's copy, which holds only in-frame ones; the method was immunoSEQ multiplex PCR. The table includes about 140,000 clones, about three quarters detected once. Sample: PBMCs. The receptors derive from a male donor in good health and CMV-seropositive.

This sequence joins TRBV19 and TRBJ1-5; TRBD1 aligns across 7 bases. This CDR3 is built from 16 residues. Germline CDR1 reads LNHDA; CDR2 reads SQIVND (reference sequence). J lost 1 base, V lost 8 bases, and 11 bases had no gene match. In DNA form, the CDR3 reads TGTGCCAGTGGCCTTCAACAGGGGCTAAGCAATCAGCCCCAGCATTTT. This sequence encodes CASGLQQGLSNQPQHF.

The chain employs TRBV27 and TRBJ2-1; D is unresolved. With 5 bases removed from V and 3 bases from J, the gap between germline ends came to 8 bases. The CDR3 loop spans 13 amino acids. Per germline, CDR1 MNHEY and CDR2 SMNVEV (reference sequence). The CDR3 nucleotides are TGTGCCAGCAGTGCGAGTGTCTACAATGAGCAGTTCTTC. This codes for CASSASVYNEQFF.

The chain couples TRBV19 to TRBJ2-3, with 11 bases identical to TRBD2. Germline V gene data show CDR1 as LNHDA and CDR2 as SQIVND (reference sequence). The CDR3 length is 15 residues. The ends lost 5 bases at V and 3 bases at J; junction bases unmatched: 4. The CDR3 is CASSAIAGGTDTQYF. For the CDR3, the DNA is TGTGCCAGTAGTGCCATAGCGGGGGGGACAGATACGCAGTATTTT.

The V and J genes are TRBV19 and TRBJ1-2; a weak D match, TRBD1 (5 bases). Germline loops: CDR1 LNHDA, CDR2 SQIVND (reference sequence). V was trimmed by 3 bases and J by 10 bases, leaving 12 bases between them. The CDR3 contains 12 residues. The DNA of the CDR3 is TGTGCCAGTAGTATGAGCTGGGGCCACTACACCTTC. It codes for CASSMSWGHYTF.

The chain recombines TRBV5-6 with TRBJ2-7; 9 nucleotides match TRBD1. Germline V gives CDR1 SGHDT, CDR2 YYEEEE. With V trimmed by 5 bases and J by 5 bases, 5 bases remained unmatched. The length of the CDR3 is 13 residues. CDR3 nucleotide sequence: TGTGCCAGCAGGGACAGGGGCTGGCACGAGCAGTACTTC. This gives the protein CASRDRGWHEQYF. The full variable domain, its missing parts supplied by reference TRBV5-6 and TRBJ2-7, is DAGVTQSPTHLIKTRGQQVTLRCSPKSGHDTVSWYQQALGQGPQFIFQYYEEEERQRGNFPDRFSGHQFPNYSSELNVNALLLGDSALYLCASRDRGWHEQYFGPGTRLTVT.

The rearrangement links TRBV19 to TRBJ1-2; D possibly corresponds to TRBD1 (5 bases). V was cut by 3 bases and J by 3 bases, with 8 bases left in between. CDR1 and CDR2 (germline): LNHDA, SQIVND (reference sequence). This CDR3 contains 13 residues. The CDR3: CASSIPQDYGYTF. CDR3 nucleotides: TGTGCCAGTAGTATCCCACAGGACTATGGCTACACCTTC.

This sequence joins TRBV9 and TRBJ2-7, with TRBD1 matching over 9 bases. The V and J ends lost 0 bases and 5 bases, in that order; junction bases with no gene match: 9. The CDR3 runs 16 residues. CDR1 and CDR2 (germline): SGDLS, YYNGEE. The CDR3 nucleotides read TGTGCCAGCAGCGTAGATCCGGGACAGGGTATCGACGAGCAGTACTTC. Translated: CASSVDPGQGIDEQYF.

J is TRBJ1-6 and V is TRBV27; no clear D gene. CDR1 is MNHEY and CDR2 is SMNVEV in the germline V gene (reference sequence). Trimming removed 3 bases at V and 8 bases at J, with 20 bases between. The CDR3 consists of 17 residues. CDR3 DNA sequence: TGTGCCAGCAGTTTGAGCAGATCCCATAGTCGGGATTCACCCCTCCACTTT. Translating it yields CASSLSRSHSRDSPLHF.

The chain couples TRBV6-5 to TRBJ1-2; D is unresolved. Trimming left V 4 bases short and J 4 bases short, with 10 bases between. The CDR3 has 13 residues. CDR1 and CDR2 (germline): MNHEY, SVGAGI. CDR3 residues: CASSSHRGYGYTF. The CDR3 nucleotides are TGTGCCAGCAGTTCACACCGGGGCTATGGCTACACCTTC.

The chain joins TRBV19 to TRBJ2-5; D possibly corresponds to TRBD2 (5 bases). The germline CDR1 and CDR2 sequences are LNHDA and SQIVND (reference sequence). The CDR3 length is 16 residues. Trimming removed 0 bases at V and 0 bases at J, with 11 bases between. The CDR3 here is CASSIDYRGYQETQYF. CDR3 bases: TGTGCCAGTAGTATAGATTACAGAGGGTACCAAGAGACCCAGTACTTC. Filled out from reference TRBV19 and TRBJ2-5, the complete variable domain reads DGGITQSPKYLFRKEGQNVTLSCEQNLNHDAMYWYRQDPGQGLRLIYYSQIVNDFQKGDIAEGYSVSREKKESFPLTVTSAQKNPTAFYLCASSIDYRGYQETQYFGPGTRLLVL.

The chain employs TRBV5-6 and TRBJ1-2; 8 bases match TRBD1. V lost 4 bases to trimming and J lost 5 bases; unmatched junction nucleotides: 7. The CDR3 extends over 14 amino acids. Germline V gives CDR1 SGHDT, CDR2 YYEEEE. CDR3 sequence reads: CASSQGTGPYGYTF. The CDR3 DNA follows: TGTGCCAGCAGCCAGGGGACAGGTCCATATGGCTACACCTTC.

This clone was seen once. The chain employs TRBV29-1 and TRBJ2-7, with 16 bases identical to TRBD2. Germline V gene sequence: CDR1 SQVTM, CDR2 ANQGSEA. J lost 0 bases, V lost 4 bases, and 18 bases had no gene match. The CDR3 totals 21 residues. The CDR3 nucleotides are TGCAGCGTTGTGCCTGGGGCAGTCGGGACTAGCGGGGGGGCCCCCTCCTACGAGCAGTACTTC. Translation: CSVVPGAVGTSGGAPSYEQYF.

The chain carries TRBV5-1 and TRBJ2-5; a possible D gene is TRBD1 (6 bases). The CDR3 is 16 residues long. Per the germline V gene, CDR1 is SGHRS and CDR2 is YFSETQ. Deletions cut 2 bases from V and 5 bases from J, with 19 bases between. The DNA of the CDR3 is TGCGCCAGCAGCTTTGGAAACGGACAGTCGTGGGAGACCCAGTACTTC. The encoded protein is CASSFGNGQSWETQYF.

The chain is built from TRBV11-1 and TRBJ2-1; 10 positions match TRBD2. Germline CDR1 SGHAT, CDR2 FQDESV (reference sequence). Trimming at V came to 5 bases and at J to 7 bases, leaving 14 bases not matched to a gene. The CDR3 is 17 residues long. CDR3 amino acids: CASSRPISGRNVNEQFF. The DNA of the CDR3 is TGTGCCAGCAGCCGACCAATTAGCGGGAGGAACGTTAATGAGCAGTTCTTC.

This rearrangement joins TRBV19 to TRBJ2-1, with 12 nucleotides matching TRBD1. Germline V gene sequence: CDR1 LNHDA, CDR2 SQIVND (reference sequence). The CDR3 is 18 residues long. The V gene end was trimmed by 8 bases and the J gene end by 6 bases; junction bases not matched to a gene: 17. For the CDR3, the DNA is TGTGCCAGTCGATTAGGGGGTTTTCGGGACAGGGGGCTCAATGAGCAGTTCTTC. It encodes CASRLGGFRDRGLNEQFF.

This chain uses TRBV7-2 with TRBJ2-5; D not resolved. Trimming took 1 base from V and 5 from J, leaving 5 bases between them. CDR3 length: 12 amino acids. CDR1 is SGHTA, CDR2 FQGNSA, per germline. The CDR3 loop is CASSLGAETQYF. The CDR3 DNA reads as TGTGCCAGCAGCTTAGGAGCGGAGACCCAGTACTTC. Looking up the rest from reference TRBV7-2 and TRBJ2-5 gives the full variable domain: GAGVSQSPSNKVTEKGKDVELRCDPISGHTALYWYRQSLGQGLEFLIYFQGNSAPDKSGLPSDRFSAERTGGSVSTLTIQRTQQEDSAVYLCASSLGAETQYFGPGTRLLVL.

The V and J genes are TRBV27 and TRBJ1-5; no firm D call. Between the trimmed V and J ends, which lost 2 bases and 7 bases, there was a span of 15 bases. Germline values: CDR1 MNHEY, CDR2 SMNVEV (reference sequence). This CDR3 region has 15 residues. CDR3 bases: TGTGCCAGCAGTTTAAGGCCCTCGGTCGGGCAGCCCCAGCATTTT. It specifies CASSLRPSVGQPQHF.

This clone was counted a single time. The chain links TRBV10-3 to TRBJ1-1; tentatively, D is TRBD1 (5 bases). CDR1 and CDR2 (germline): ENHRY, SYGVKD. The CDR3 runs to 13 residues. V lost 11 bases and J lost 0, with 13 bases in between. CDR3 DNA sequence: TGTGCCGCATCCGGGGGGATGAACACTGAAGCTTTCTTT. Its translation is CAASGGMNTEAFF.

The chain is built from TRBV5-6 and TRBJ2-1; 15 bases fit TRBD2. Trimming removed 2 bases from V and 1 base from J; junction bases left unmatched: 4. CDR1 and CDR2 (germline): SGHDT, YYEEEE. The CDR3 has 18 residues. The CDR3 region has the DNA TGTGCCAGCAGCTTCACCGGGACTAGCGGGAGGTCCTACAATGAGCAGTTCTTC. Its translation is CASSFTGTSGRSYNEQFF.

The chain recombines TRBV28 with TRBJ2-2; 9 positions agree with TRBD2. Germline V gives CDR1 MDHEN, CDR2 SYDVKM. The V and J ends lost 11 bases and 6 bases, in that order; junction bases with no gene match: 16. CDR3 length equals 16 residues. As DNA, the CDR3 is TGTGCCTCCTCGTCCCCGGGACTAGCTTTATCCGGGGAGCTGTTTTTT. Translating it yields CASSSPGLALSGELFF.

The chain recombines TRBV18 with TRBJ2-1; D unclear. From germline, CDR1 is KGHSH and CDR2 LQKENI. V dropped 6 bases and J dropped 6 bases, with 12 bases sitting between them. This CDR3 contains 13 residues. The CDR3 DNA sequence: TGTGCCAGCTCGCGAACTATGTTCAATGAGCAGTTCTTC. Its protein is CASSRTMFNEQFF.

This clone was counted once. This rearrangement joins TRBV19 to TRBJ2-7; TRBD1 agrees at 9 bases. The germline CDR1 and CDR2 sequences are LNHDA and SQIVND (reference sequence). The CDR3 consists of 14 residues. Unmatched junction bases numbered 8, after V lost 6 bases and J lost 5 bases. The CDR3 region has the DNA TGTGCCAGTAGCGGGGGACAGGGTTTGAACGAGCAGTACTTC. It translates to CASSGGQGLNEQYF.